These 9 T cell receptor beta chains came from one sample sequenced in a study of Ad26.COV2.S vaccination and SARS-CoV-2 variants. Treatment reported: around 19 received Ad26.COV2.S at low or high dose, single or two shots; several received placebo; per-sample allocation not given. It was on day 63 after the first vaccine or placebo injection that samples were taken. Sequencing used immunoSEQ multiplex PCR; TCRdb keeps in-frame clones, though not all of them. Of about 320,000 clones in the sample, just over 85% were seen once. The sequences come from peripheral blood, collected in a trial of Ad26.COV2.S vaccine versus placebo. Receptors originate from a person aged 18-65 years who received the Ad26.COV2.S COVID-19 vaccine or a placebo.

There are a few counts of this clone. The CDR3 DNA sequence: TGTGCCAGCAGCATTAGGACCGTCACGAACACCGGGGAGCTGTTTTTT. Translating gives CASSIRTVTNTGELFF. J is TRBJ2-2 and V is TRBV7-3; D is unresolved. The CDR3 covers 16 residues. V dropped 5 bases and J dropped 0 bases, with 13 bases sitting between them. Germline loops: CDR1 SGHTA, CDR2 FQGTGA.

The rearrangement links TRBV19 to TRBJ2-1, with 10 nucleotides matching TRBD1. The junction had 19 bases not matched to a gene; V was cut back by 7 bases and J by 10 bases. CDR3 length equals 17 residues. Per the germline V gene, CDR1 is LNHDA and CDR2 is SQIVND (reference sequence). The chain's CDR3 is CASTIEGTGAPWREQFF. CDR3 nucleotides: TGTGCCAGTACCATCGAAGGGACAGGGGCTCCATGGAGGGAGCAGTTCTTC.

V usage is TRBV5-1 and J usage is TRBJ1-3; D unclear. Germline loops: CDR1 SGHRS, CDR2 YFSETQ. The CDR3 extends over 14 amino acids. Trimming left V 4 bases short and J 0 bases short, with 8 bases between. In DNA form, the CDR3 reads TGCGCCAGCAGCGCAGGTTACTCTGGAAACACCATATATTTT. Translated, it gives CASSAGYSGNTIYF.

This chain joins TRBV12-5 and TRBJ2-1; 7 nucleotides match TRBD1. Germline V gene sequence: CDR1 LGHNT, CDR2 FRNRAP. J was trimmed by 8 bases and V by 9 bases; bases with no gene match: 7. CDR3 length equals 12 residues. The CDR3 region is CASRQGVDEQFF. Written as DNA, the CDR3 is TGTGCTAGCCGACAGGGCGTAGATGAGCAGTTCTTC.

The genes are TRBV5-1 and TRBJ1-4; D is unresolved. This CDR3 is built from 13 residues. The V gene's germline CDR1 is SGHRS and CDR2 YFSETQ. V lost 1 base and J 7 bases, leaving 8 bases between the germline ends. The CDR3 DNA reads TGCGCCAGCAGCTTGCCCGCGACTGAAAAACTGTTTTTT. Its translation is CASSLPATEKLFF.

The chain combines TRBV2 with TRBJ2-5; D perhaps matches TRBD1 (6 bases). Germline V gene lookup returns CDR1 SNHLY and CDR2 FYNNEI. Deletions cut 5 bases from V and 2 bases from J, with 6 bases between. The CDR3 has 12 residues. DNA for the CDR3: TGTGCCAGCAGTCAGGGGCAAGAGACCCAGTACTTC. Its translation is CASSQGQETQYF.

This chain links TRBV20-1 with TRBJ2-5; a possible D gene is TRBD2 (6 bases). Germline V gene data show CDR1 as DFQATT and CDR2 as SNEGSKA (reference sequence). V was pared by 5 bases and J by 3 bases, with 7 bases between. The CDR3 runs 11 residues. The CDR3 here is CSAGGKETQYF. The CDR3 coding sequence is TGCAGTGCTGGCGGGAAAGAGACCCAGTACTTC.

The chain carries TRBV6-5 and TRBJ1-1; weak D call: TRBD1 (6 bases). The germline V and J ends were trimmed by 6 bases and 8 bases, with 19 bases remaining between them. The germline V gene has CDR1 MNHEY and CDR2 SVGAGI. The CDR3 totals 14 residues. The CDR3 coding sequence is TGTGCCAGCAGGACGGACAGTTTGACCCCCGAAGCTTTCTTT. This sequence encodes CASRTDSLTPEAFF.

V is TRBV9 and J is TRBJ1-2; D gene unclear. This CDR3 contains 15 residues. V lost 4 bases, J lost 0 bases, and 13 bases lay in between. CDR1 is SGDLS, CDR2 YYNGEE, per germline. This CDR3 is CASSPQRSTNYGYTF. The CDR3 DNA sequence: TGTGCCAGCAGCCCCCAACGATCAACTAACTATGGCTACACCTTC.